The next 27 T cell receptor beta chains were all read from a single sample in a study of T cell repertoires in aging, cancer and after chemotherapy. TCR beta rearrangements were amplified from peripheral blood genomic DNA. A mixed TRB-A/B primer pool amplified rearranged TRB by multiplex touch-down PCR. One entry per CDR3 protein results from TCRdb running MiXCR on the multiplex PCR reads. The repertoire holds 6,000 to 9,000 distinct CDR3 sequences, with about 38% as singletons. The sequencing input was blood. The origin of the receptors is a human donor in good health.

Relative to its sample, this clonotype is medium-sized. V is TRBV19 and J is TRBJ2-3; D is unresolved. This CDR3 contains 15 residues. Per the germline V gene, CDR1 is LNHDA and CDR2 is SQIVND (reference sequence). Trimming stripped 5 bases from V and 2 bases from J, with 14 bases between. This CDR3 reads CASSWQHSSTDTQYF. CDR3 nucleotide sequence: TGTGCCAGTAGTTGGCAACATTCATCCACAGATACGCAGTATTTT.

The V call is TRBV6-5, the J call TRBJ1-2, with D possibly matching TRBD1 (6 bases). CDR1 MNHEY and CDR2 SVGAGI come from the germline V gene. This CDR3 is built from 16 residues. The V end lost 7 bases, the J end lost 2 bases, and 20 bases lay between the germline ends. The CDR3 DNA sequence: TGTGCCAGCACCTCCTGGCCAGGGGACTCGAACTATGGCTACACCTTC. Translating gives CASTSWPGDSNYGYTF.

In this sample, this clonotype turned up a few times. V is TRBV6-2 or TRBV6-3 and J is TRBJ2-5; TRBD1 agrees at 7 bases. The V and J ends lost 7 bases and 1 base, in that order; junction bases with no gene match: 3. The CDR3 length is 13 residues. The germline V gene has CDR1 MNHEY and CDR2 SVGEGT. The CDR3: CASIRQGQETQYF. In DNA, the CDR3 is TGTGCCAGCATACGACAGGGCCAAGAGACCCAGTACTTC.

This chain connects TRBV5-1 to TRBJ2-5, with 7 bases matching TRBD2. J gave up 5 bases and V 0 bases, and 10 bases lay outside the gene matches. CDR1 is SGHRS and CDR2 is YFSETQ in the germline V gene. CDR3 size: 16 residues. CDR3 protein: CASSLVGGGPRETQYF. The CDR3 DNA reads TGCGCCAGCAGCTTGGTCGGGGGAGGGCCACGGGAGACCCAGTACTTC.

The gene calls are TRBV19 and TRBJ1-1; D gene uncertain. The V and J ends lost 5 bases and 10 bases respectively, with 14 bases between them. Germline CDR1 and CDR2: LNHDA and SQIVND (reference sequence). The length of the CDR3 is 12 residues. The CDR3, as DNA: TGTGCCAGTAGTCGGGAGTTCGGGAGAGCTTTCTTT. Amino acid sequence: CASSREFGRAFF. The full variable domain, with the rest looked up from reference TRBV19 and TRBJ1-1, is DGGITQSPKYLFRKEGQNVTLSCEQNLNHDAMYWYRQDPGQGLRLIYYSQIVNDFQKGDIAEGYSVSREKKESFPLTVTSAQKNPTAFYLCASSREFGRAFFGQGTRLTVV.

The chain is built from TRBV27 and TRBJ1-6; 8 bases line up with TRBD1. V dropped 6 bases and J dropped 7; count of bases not matched to a gene: 2. Germline V CDR1 and CDR2: MNHEY, SMNVEV (reference sequence). The CDR3 length is 13 residues. The CDR3 protein is CASRWTGNSPLHF. The CDR3 region has the DNA TGTGCCAGCAGGTGGACAGGGAATTCACCCCTCCACTTT.

This clonotype is large. This rearrangement joins TRBV29-1 to TRBJ2-7, with TRBD2 identical over 7 bases. Germline V gene sequence: CDR1 SQVTM, CDR2 ANQGSEA. This CDR3 is 13 amino acids long. V lost 2 bases to trimming and J lost 1 base; unmatched junction nucleotides: 2. The CDR3 coding sequence is TGCAGCGTTGAATTGCGGGGGTCCTACGAGCAGTACTTC. It specifies CSVELRGSYEQYF.

By sample fraction, this clonotype is large. This chain connects TRBV29-1 to TRBJ2-3, with TRBD1 matching 9 bases. Unmatched junction bases numbered 5, after V lost 7 bases and J lost 0 bases. This CDR3 is 14 amino acids long. Germline V gives CDR1 SQVTM, CDR2 ANQGSEA. This CDR3 is CSAWDRASTDTQYF. CDR3 nucleotides: TGCAGCGCCTGGGACAGGGCTAGCACAGATACGCAGTATTTT.

V is TRBV6-1 and J is TRBJ1-2, with D perhaps TRBD1 (6 bases). The germline CDR1 and CDR2 sequences are MNHNS and SASEGT. The CDR3 consists of 14 residues. CDR3 protein: CASAWRGQGGSYTF. CDR3 bases: TGTGCTAGCGCTTGGCGGGGACAAGGGGGTAGCTACACCTTC.

As regards this clonotype: A much larger clone differs by one base, so this may be a read error. The V gene is TRBV6-6, the J gene TRBJ2-2; no reliable D call. CDR1 MNHNY and CDR2 SVGAGI come from the germline V gene (reference sequence). The CDR3 covers 13 residues. Trimming removed 0 bases at V and 1 base at J, with 0 bases between. The CDR3 here is CASSYSNTGELFF. The CDR3 nucleotides are TGTGCCAGCAGTTACTCGAACACCGGGGAGCTGTTTTTT.

The V and J genes are TRBV6-5 and TRBJ1-1; D uncertain. The length of the CDR3 is 14 residues. With 6 bases removed from V and 0 bases from J, the gap between germline ends came to 11 bases. The germline V gene encodes CDR1 MNHEY and CDR2 SVGAGI. The CDR3 here is CASRGGLMNTEAFF. DNA for the CDR3: TGTGCCAGCAGGGGAGGTCTCATGAACACTGAAGCTTTCTTT.

The rearrangement joins TRBV6-2 or TRBV6-3 to TRBJ2-1, with 9 bases matching TRBD1. This CDR3 is built from 17 residues. Losses at the gene ends were 5 bases for V and 5 bases for J; bases not matched to a gene: 13. Germline V gene lookup returns CDR1 MNHEY and CDR2 SVGEGT. CDR3 sequence: CASSPIWGQGRNNEQFF. DNA of the CDR3: TGTGCCAGCAGTCCAATTTGGGGACAGGGTAGAAACAATGAGCAGTTCTTC.

This clonotype has only a few counts. The chain joins TRBV5-4 to TRBJ1-6; no clear D gene. V was cut by 4 bases and J by 7 bases, with 9 bases left in between. Germline CDR1 and CDR2: SGHNT and YYREEE (reference sequence). The CDR3 length is 13 residues. The CDR3 DNA reads as TGTGCCAGCAGCCCAGAACGGAATTCACCCCTCCACTTT. It translates to CASSPERNSPLHF.

The sample holds one count of this clonotype. The chain combines TRBV5-6 with TRBJ1-2, with TRBD1 as a possible D gene (6 bases). The CDR3 covers 14 residues. Germline-derived CDR1 and CDR2 are SGHDT and YYEEEE. V lost 4 bases and J 8 bases, leaving 18 bases between the germline ends. The CDR3 DNA reads TGTGCCAGCAGCGGGCGACGTACAGGGAGCGGCTACACCTTC. Residues: CASSGRRTGSGYTF.

The CDR3 here is CASSITGGTDTQYF. The CDR3 coding sequence is TGTGCCAGTAGTATAACAGGGGGCACAGATACGCAGTATTTT. The gene calls are TRBV19 and TRBJ2-3; 7 bases align to TRBD1. J lost 1 base, V lost 2 bases, and 0 bases had no gene match. The CDR3 contains 14 residues. Per germline, CDR1 LNHDA and CDR2 SQIVND (reference sequence).

The V and J genes are TRBV2 and TRBJ2-5; 9 nucleotides align to TRBD1. The CDR3 runs to 15 residues. Germline V lookup: CDR1 SNHLY, CDR2 FYNNEI. The J segment lost 2 bases and the V segment lost 4 bases, leaving 5 bases of the junction unmatched. The CDR3 DNA reads as TGTGCCAGCAGTGGAGATGGGACAGGGCAAGAGACCCAGTACTTC. Protein sequence: CASSGDGTGQETQYF.

The rearrangement uses TRBV7-6 and TRBJ2-2; D is ambiguous. The V end was cut by 9 bases, the J end by 2 bases, with 13 bases between. The CDR3 is made up of 14 amino acids. Germline V gene sequence: CDR1 SGHVS, CDR2 FNYEAQ. The CDR3 nucleotides read TGTGCCAGTTCGTTAATCCCCAACACCGGGGAGCTGTTTTTT. This gives the protein CASSLIPNTGELFF.

The chain combines TRBV11-1 with TRBJ2-1; no clear D gene. The V gene lost 6 bases and the J gene lost 2 bases, with 20 bases spanning the gap. The CDR3 contains 17 residues. CDR1 is SGHAT, CDR2 FQDESV, per germline (reference sequence). The CDR3 here is CASRQTFKGGPYNEQFF. The CDR3 DNA reads TGTGCCAGCAGGCAAACTTTCAAGGGCGGTCCCTACAATGAGCAGTTCTTC.

This clonotype came up a few times. The chain employs TRBV5-4 and TRBJ2-1; D is unclear. Germline V gives CDR1 SGHNT, CDR2 YYREEE (reference sequence). This CDR3 has 15 amino acids. Trimming removed 0 bases at V and 4 bases at J, with 11 bases between. CDR3 residues: CASSLAFGTYNEQFF. The CDR3 DNA sequence: TGTGCCAGCAGCTTGGCCTTCGGAACATACAATGAGCAGTTCTTC.

CDR3 nucleotides: TGTGCCAGCAGCCAGTTGAACCCCTACAATGAGCAGTTCTTC. This encodes CASSQLNPYNEQFF. This chain joins TRBV12-3 or TRBV12-4 and TRBJ2-1; the D is unclear. V lost 6 bases, J lost 2 bases, and 11 bases lay in between. This CDR3 region has 14 residues.

This chain links TRBV19 with TRBJ1-3, with a tentative D call TRBD1 (6 bases). Trimming took off 2 bases at V and 2 bases at J, with 13 bases between the two ends. The CDR3 consists of 16 residues. Germline V gene sequence: CDR1 LNHDA, CDR2 SQIVND (reference sequence). CDR3 sequence reads: CASSIFARGPGNTIYF. CDR3 coding DNA: TGTGCCAGTAGTATATTCGCCAGGGGCCCTGGAAACACCATATATTTT. Supplemented by reference TRBV19 and TRBJ1-3, the full variable domain reads DGGITQSPKYLFRKEGQNVTLSCEQNLNHDAMYWYRQDPGQGLRLIYYSQIVNDFQKGDIAEGYSVSREKKESFPLTVTSAQKNPTAFYLCASSIFARGPGNTIYFGEGSWLTVV.

The chain carries TRBV4-3 and TRBJ2-1; D gene ambiguous. Per germline, CDR1 LGHNA and CDR2 YSLEER. The CDR3 length is 12 residues. V lost 4 bases and J lost 5, with 6 bases in between. CDR3 bases: TGCGCCAGCAGCCTTGCGCACAATGAGCAGTTCTTC. The encoded protein is CASSLAHNEQFF.

J is TRBJ2-7 and V is TRBV15; D is possibly TRBD1 (5 bases). The V and J ends lost 3 bases and 3 bases respectively, with 12 bases between them. The CDR3 has 14 residues. Germline-derived CDR1 and CDR2 are LNHNV and YYDKDF (reference sequence). This CDR3 is CATSSSDSFYEQYF. The CDR3 bases are TGTGCCACCAGCAGTTCTGACAGCTTCTACGAGCAGTACTTC.

The V and J genes are TRBV6-4 and TRBJ2-1; D not resolved. V gave up 8 bases and J gave up 0 bases, with 8 bases separating them. The CDR3 has 13 amino acids. Germline V gene data show CDR1 as MRHNA and CDR2 as SNTAGT. CDR3 sequence (DNA): TGTGCCAGCTCACCAGGCTCCTACAATGAGCAGTTCTTC. It encodes CASSPGSYNEQFF.

This chain connects TRBV5-1 to TRBJ1-5; D uncertain. Looked up from germline, CDR1 is SGHRS and CDR2 is YFSETQ. Trimming removed 5 bases from V and 0 bases from J, with 12 bases in between. CDR3 length equals 15 residues. The CDR3 region has the DNA TGCGCCAGCAGGCTCACGCCTTATAGCAATCAGCCCCAGCATTTT. This codes for CASRLTPYSNQPQHF.

The chain couples TRBV29-1 to TRBJ1-1; D is perhaps TRBD1 (5 bases). Germline assignment: CDR1 SQVTM and CDR2 ANQGSEA. V gave up 7 bases and J gave up 7 bases, with 13 bases separating them. The CDR3 runs to 11 residues. CDR3 DNA sequence: TGCAGCGCTCAAGACAGAGGTGAAGCTTTCTTT. It yields the protein CSAQDRGEAFF.

This clonotype has only a few counts. The chain couples TRBV6-5 to TRBJ2-5; TRBD2 might be the D (5 bases). CDR1 is MNHEY, CDR2 SVGAGI, per germline. V shed 0 bases and J shed 4 bases, with 12 bases lying between them. CDR3 length: 15 residues. The CDR3 protein is CASSYSFLAGETQYF. The CDR3 DNA sequence: TGTGCCAGCAGTTACTCTTTTCTAGCCGGAGAGACCCAGTACTTC.